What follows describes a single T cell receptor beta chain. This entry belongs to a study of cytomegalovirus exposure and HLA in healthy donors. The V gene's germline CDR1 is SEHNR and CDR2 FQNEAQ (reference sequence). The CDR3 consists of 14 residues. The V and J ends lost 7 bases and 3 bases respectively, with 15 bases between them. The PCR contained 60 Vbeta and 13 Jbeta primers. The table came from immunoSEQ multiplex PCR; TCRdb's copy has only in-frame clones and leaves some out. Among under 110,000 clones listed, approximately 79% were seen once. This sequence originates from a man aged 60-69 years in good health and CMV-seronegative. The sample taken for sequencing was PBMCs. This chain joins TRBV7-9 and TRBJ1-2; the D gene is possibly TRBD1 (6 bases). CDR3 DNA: TGTGCCAGCACCCTAGGGGGGGGCCACTATGGCTACACCTTC. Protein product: CASTLGGGHYGYTF.